The rows below give T cell receptor beta chains drawn from one sample of a study of TIL therapy for anti-PD-1-resistant metastatic lung cancer. Measured with immunoSEQ multiplex PCR; TCRdb has only the in-frame clones, and not every one. The sample has about 60,000 clones, roughly 84% seen once. The sequenced sample was blood, obtained at baseline. The receptors here all came from a person between 30 and 80 years old with non-small cell lung cancer. The CDR3 runs from the conserved cysteine through the conserved F or W. The order of the fields is V gene, D gene, clone size, J gene, CDR3 DNA, CDR3 protein. D genes are given only for firm matches. Not every row has a clone size; where given, it reads once, few, many or a size class.

V gene: TRBV7-3
D gene: TRBD1
clone size: -
J gene: TRBJ1-1
CDR3 DNA: TGTGCCAGCAGCTCAGACAGGGGGCAGGAAGCTTTCTTT
CDR3 protein: CASSSDRGQEAFF

V gene: TRBV5-4
D gene: TRBD2
clone size: -
J gene: TRBJ2-1
CDR3 DNA: TGTGCCAGCAGCCCTGGCCCGGGCAGGGAGGGCAATGAGCAGTTCTTC
CDR3 protein: CASSPGPGREGNEQFF

V gene: TRBV27
D gene: -
clone size: -
J gene: TRBJ2-7
CDR3 DNA: TGTGCCAGCAGTTTCGGACAGACCCTCTCCTACGAGCAGTACTTC
CDR3 protein: CASSFGQTLSYEQYF

V gene: TRBV12-3/TRBV12-4
D gene: -
clone size: once
J gene: TRBJ2-3
CDR3 DNA: TGTGCCAGCAGTTTCACAGATACGCAGTATTTT
CDR3 protein: CASSFTDTQYF

V gene: TRBV19
D gene: -
clone size: -
J gene: TRBJ2-7
CDR3 DNA: TGTGCCAGTAGTATCGGGCAGGGGTTCTCCTACGAGCAGTACTTC
CDR3 protein: CASSIGQGFSYEQYF

V gene: TRBV7-2
D gene: -
clone size: -
J gene: TRBJ2-3
CDR3 DNA: TGTGCCAGCAGCTTAAGGCGGGGACTGAAGGGCTACACAGATACGCAGTATTTT
CDR3 protein: CASSLRRGLKGYTDTQYF

V gene: TRBV10-1
D gene: -
clone size: -
J gene: TRBJ2-2
CDR3 DNA: TGCGCCAGCAGGGGGGATAGTAACACCGGGGAGCTGTTTTTT
CDR3 protein: CASRGDSNTGELFF

V gene: TRBV5-1
D gene: -
clone size: -
J gene: TRBJ2-3
CDR3 DNA: TGCGCCAGCAGCTTGGAGGCAGATACGCAGTATTTT
CDR3 protein: CASSLEADTQYF

V gene: TRBV10-3
D gene: -
clone size: once
J gene: TRBJ2-2
CDR3 DNA: TGTGCCAGCAATGTCGTGGGAGCGAACACCGGGGAGCTGTTTTTT
CDR3 protein: CASNVVGANTGELFF

V gene: TRBV6-4
D gene: -
clone size: once
J gene: TRBJ2-2
CDR3 DNA: TGTGCCAGCAGTGACTCAGGGGGGGAGCTGTTTTTT
CDR3 protein: CASSDSGGELFF

V gene: TRBV6-5
D gene: -
clone size: -
J gene: TRBJ1-4
CDR3 DNA: TGTGCCACCAGGCCCGGGACTAATGAAAAACTGTTTTTT
CDR3 protein: CATRPGTNEKLFF

V gene: TRBV6-1
D gene: -
clone size: -
J gene: TRBJ1-1
CDR3 DNA: TGTGCCAGCAGTGAACAGGGTTATAAGTGGGGCAAACCTGAAGCTTTCTTT
CDR3 protein: CASSEQGYKWGKPEAFF

V gene: TRBV29-1
D gene: TRBD2
clone size: -
J gene: TRBJ2-2
CDR3 DNA: TGCAGCGTTGAGAAATTGCTAGCGGGAGAATACACCGGGGAGCTGTTTTTT
CDR3 protein: CSVEKLLAGEYTGELFF

V gene: TRBV6-1
D gene: -
clone size: few
J gene: TRBJ1-5
CDR3 DNA: TGTGCCAGCAGTGAAGGGAGCCAGCCCCAGCATTTT
CDR3 protein: CASSEGSQPQHF

V gene: TRBV27
D gene: TRBD2
clone size: -
J gene: TRBJ2-1
CDR3 DNA: TGTGCCAGCATGGAGGAAGCGGGGAACAATGAGCAGTTCTTC
CDR3 protein: CASMEEAGNNEQFF

V gene: TRBV18
D gene: TRBD1
clone size: -
J gene: TRBJ2-1
CDR3 DNA: TGTGCCAGCCCACAACAGGGGGCTGAGCAGTTCTTC
CDR3 protein: CASPQQGAEQFF

V gene: TRBV2
D gene: -
clone size: -
J gene: TRBJ2-5
CDR3 DNA: TGTGCCAGCAGTCTTGACAGGCTCACGTACCAAGAGACCCAGTACTTC
CDR3 protein: CASSLDRLTYQETQYF

V gene: TRBV10-2
D gene: TRBD1
clone size: -
J gene: TRBJ1-1
CDR3 DNA: TGCGCCAGCACCCCGGGACAGGGGTCAGGGATGAACACTGAAGCTTTCTTT
CDR3 protein: CASTPGQGSGMNTEAFF

V gene: TRBV27
D gene: -
clone size: -
J gene: TRBJ2-7
CDR3 DNA: TGTGCCAGCAGAAGGGACGAAACCTACGAGCAGTACTTC
CDR3 protein: CASRRDETYEQYF

V gene: TRBV30
D gene: TRBD1
clone size: -
J gene: TRBJ2-3
CDR3 DNA: TGTGCCTGGGGCAGGGGGTTCACAGATACGCAGTATTTT
CDR3 protein: CAWGRGFTDTQYF

V gene: TRBV30
D gene: -
clone size: -
J gene: TRBJ1-2
CDR3 DNA: TGTGCCTGGAGTCTGACCGGGACCTACTATGGCTACACCTTC
CDR3 protein: CAWSLTGTYYGYTF

V gene: TRBV29-1
D gene: TRBD1
clone size: -
J gene: TRBJ2-7
CDR3 DNA: TGCAGCTCCAGTGGTTGGGGGGACAGGCACTCTGAGCAGTACTTC
CDR3 protein: CSSSGWGDRHSEQYF

V gene: TRBV7-3
D gene: -
clone size: -
J gene: TRBJ2-6
CDR3 DNA: TGTGCCAGCAGCCGCACTGCTGATCAGGGGAGTGGGGCCAACGTCCTGACTTTC
CDR3 protein: CASSRTADQGSGANVLTF

V gene: TRBV28
D gene: -
clone size: -
J gene: TRBJ1-2
CDR3 DNA: TGTGCCAGCAGTTCTAACAGGGCTAGTGGCTACACCTTC
CDR3 protein: CASSSNRASGYTF

V gene: TRBV5-6
D gene: -
clone size: -
J gene: TRBJ2-7
CDR3 DNA: TGTGCCAGCAGCTTTGAGAGGCCGAGCTCCTACGAGCAGTACTTC
CDR3 protein: CASSFERPSSYEQYF

V gene: TRBV18
D gene: -
clone size: -
J gene: TRBJ1-4
CDR3 DNA: TGTGCCAGCTCACCATTGGTCCTGGGGGCCATTGCTAATGAAAAACTGTTTTTT
CDR3 protein: CASSPLVLGAIANEKLFF

V gene: TRBV28
D gene: TRBD2
clone size: -
J gene: TRBJ2-5
CDR3 DNA: TGTGCCAGCTGGGGACTAGCGGGAGACGGAGAGACCCAGTACTTC
CDR3 protein: CASWGLAGDGETQYF

V gene: TRBV18
D gene: TRBD2
clone size: -
J gene: TRBJ2-3
CDR3 DNA: TGTGCCAGCTCACCACCCCTAGCGGGAGAAACAGATACGCAGTATTTT
CDR3 protein: CASSPPLAGETDTQYF

V gene: TRBV6-6
D gene: TRBD1
clone size: -
J gene: TRBJ2-7
CDR3 DNA: TGTGCCAGCAGTTCCACATTACAGGGGGCCGAAGAGCAGTACTTC
CDR3 protein: CASSSTLQGAEEQYF

V gene: TRBV10-3
D gene: -
clone size: -
J gene: TRBJ2-3
CDR3 DNA: TGTGCCATCTCCGCCGATAGCACAGATACGCAGTATTTT
CDR3 protein: CAISADSTDTQYF

V gene: TRBV2
D gene: -
clone size: -
J gene: TRBJ2-5
CDR3 DNA: TGTGCCAGCAGTGGAGGGGTGAAGACCCAGTACTTC
CDR3 protein: CASSGGVKTQYF

V gene: TRBV7-9
D gene: -
clone size: few
J gene: TRBJ2-7
CDR3 DNA: TGTGCCAGCAGCTTAGAGGGTCATGGCTACGAGCAGTACTTC
CDR3 protein: CASSLEGHGYEQYF

V gene: TRBV11-2
D gene: -
clone size: -
J gene: TRBJ2-7
CDR3 DNA: TGTGCCAGCAGTTTGAAGGGGTGGGACTACGAGCAGTACTTC
CDR3 protein: CASSLKGWDYEQYF

V gene: TRBV28
D gene: -
clone size: -
J gene: TRBJ1-2
CDR3 DNA: TGTGCCAGCATGAACAGGGTGCAATTTGGCTACACCTTC
CDR3 protein: CASMNRVQFGYTF

V gene: TRBV27
D gene: -
clone size: few
J gene: TRBJ2-7
CDR3 DNA: TGTGCCAGCAGTGCGACAGGTGCCCCGAGTGGGCAGTACTTC
CDR3 protein: CASSATGAPSGQYF

V gene: TRBV5-8
D gene: -
clone size: -
J gene: TRBJ1-2
CDR3 DNA: TGTGCCAGCAGCTCCGGGACTACTAACTATGGCTACACCTTC
CDR3 protein: CASSSGTTNYGYTF